This T cell receptor beta chain came from a study of T cell changes during pregnancy in multiple sclerosis. V was cut by 0 bases and J by 14 bases, with 17 bases left in between. From germline, CDR1 is SGDLS and CDR2 YYNGEE. The CDR3 extends over 13 amino acids. Here immunoSEQ multiplex PCR was the method, and the copy in TCRdb shows in-frame clones only, minus some. Of several thousand clones listed, approximately 87% were seen once; the top ten hold 5.2%. The source material was CD8+ T cells from peripheral blood mononuclear cells, sampled in the first trimester of pregnancy. V is TRBV9 and J is TRBJ1-2; D is perhaps TRBD1 (5 bases). This sequence was found in a female donor in good health, enrolled as a control in a pregnancy study. The CDR3, as DNA: TGTGCCAGCAGCGTAGACGGACAAAAATTGGGGACCTTC. Protein product: CASSVDGQKLGTF.